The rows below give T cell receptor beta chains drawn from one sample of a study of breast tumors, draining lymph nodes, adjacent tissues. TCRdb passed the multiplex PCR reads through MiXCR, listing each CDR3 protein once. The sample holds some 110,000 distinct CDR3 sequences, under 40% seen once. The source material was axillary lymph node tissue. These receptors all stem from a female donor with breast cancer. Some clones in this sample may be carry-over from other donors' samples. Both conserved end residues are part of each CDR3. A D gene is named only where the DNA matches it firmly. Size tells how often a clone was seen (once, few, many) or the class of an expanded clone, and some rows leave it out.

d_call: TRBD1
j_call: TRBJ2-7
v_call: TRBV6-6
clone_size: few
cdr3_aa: CASSLSGTGSYEQYF
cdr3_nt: TGTGCCAGCAGCCTATCCGGGACAGGGTCCTACGAGCAGTACTTC

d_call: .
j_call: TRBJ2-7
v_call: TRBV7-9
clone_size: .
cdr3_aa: CASSFYICSARDQQYEQYF
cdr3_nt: .

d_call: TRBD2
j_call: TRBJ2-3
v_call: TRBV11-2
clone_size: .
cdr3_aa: CASSPTSGSATDTQYF
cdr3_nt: TGTGCCAGCAGCCCAACTAGCGGGAGTGCCACAGATACGCAGTATTTT

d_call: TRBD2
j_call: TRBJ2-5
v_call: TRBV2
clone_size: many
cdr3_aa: CASSARSGGASETQYF
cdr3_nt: TGTGCCAGCAGTGCCCGAAGCGGGGGGGCATCGGAGACCCAGTACTTC

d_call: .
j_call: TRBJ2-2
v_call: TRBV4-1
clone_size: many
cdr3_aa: CARSQVGGELFF
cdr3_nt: TGCGCCCGCAGCCAAGTGGGCGGGGAGCTGTTTTTT

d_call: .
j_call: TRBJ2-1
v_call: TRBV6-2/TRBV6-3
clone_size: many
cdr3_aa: CASPPTGTYNEQFF
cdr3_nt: TGTGCCAGCCCCCCCACAGGGACCTACAATGAGCAGTTCTTC

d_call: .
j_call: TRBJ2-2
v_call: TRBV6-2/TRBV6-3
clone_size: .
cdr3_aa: CASMVPSGTDNTGELFF
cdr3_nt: TGTGCCAGCATGGTCCCGTCGGGAACAGATAACACCGGGGAGCTGTTTTTT

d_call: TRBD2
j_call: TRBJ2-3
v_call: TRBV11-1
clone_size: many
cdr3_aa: CASSLAFGTSGYTQYF
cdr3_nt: TGTGCCAGCAGCTTAGCGTTCGGGACTAGCGGTTATACGCAGTATTTT

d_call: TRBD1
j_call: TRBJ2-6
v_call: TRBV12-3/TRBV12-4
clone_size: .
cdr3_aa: CASSFSLQGVSSGANVLTF
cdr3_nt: TGTGCCAGCAGTTTTAGTTTGCAGGGGGTTTCTTCTGGGGCCAACGTCCTGACTTTC

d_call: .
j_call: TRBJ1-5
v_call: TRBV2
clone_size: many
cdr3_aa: CASSENSASNRRPQHF
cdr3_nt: TGTGCCAGCAGTGAAAATAGCGCCTCGAACCGGAGGCCCCAGCATTTT

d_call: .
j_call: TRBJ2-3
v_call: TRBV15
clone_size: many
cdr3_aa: CATSREITTQYF
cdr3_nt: TGTGCCACCAGCAGAGAAATCACTACGCAGTATTTT

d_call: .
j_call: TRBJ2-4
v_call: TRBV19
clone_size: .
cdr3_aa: CASSIPRRGLAKNIQSF
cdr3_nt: TGTGCCAGTAGTATCCCCCGGAGAGGCTTAGCCAAAAACATTCAGTCCTTC

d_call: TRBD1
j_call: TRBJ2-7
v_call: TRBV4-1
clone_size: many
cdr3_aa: CASSRTGTDEQYF
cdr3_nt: TGCGCCAGCAGCCGGACAGGGACCGACGAGCAGTACTTC

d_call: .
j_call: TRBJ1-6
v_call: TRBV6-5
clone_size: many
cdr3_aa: CASSPQGKYSPLHF
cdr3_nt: TGTGCCAGCAGCCCCCAAGGGAAGTATTCACCCCTCCACTTT

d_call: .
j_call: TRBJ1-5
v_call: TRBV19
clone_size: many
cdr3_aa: CASSAENLGNQPQHF
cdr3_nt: TGTGCCAGTAGTGCCGAAAATTTAGGCAATCAGCCCCAGCATTTT

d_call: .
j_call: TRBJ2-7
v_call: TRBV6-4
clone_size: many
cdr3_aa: CASSESDSSYEQYF
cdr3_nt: TGTGCCAGCAGTGAATCGGACAGCTCCTACGAGCAGTACTTC

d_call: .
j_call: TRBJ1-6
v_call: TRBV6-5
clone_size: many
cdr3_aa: CASSKSYNSPLHF
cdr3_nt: TGTGCCAGCAGTAAAAGCTATAATTCACCCCTCCACTTT

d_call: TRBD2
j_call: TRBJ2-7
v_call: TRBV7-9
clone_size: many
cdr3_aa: CASSLSLAMYEQYF
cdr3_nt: TGTGCCAGCAGCTTATCACTAGCGATGTACGAGCAGTACTTC

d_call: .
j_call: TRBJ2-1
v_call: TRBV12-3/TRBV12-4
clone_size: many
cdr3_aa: CASSLRGRNEQFF
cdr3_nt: TGTGCCAGCAGTTTAAGAGGGCGCAATGAGCAGTTCTTC

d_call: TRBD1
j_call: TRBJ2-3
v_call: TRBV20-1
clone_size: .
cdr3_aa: CSRQGRTDTQYF
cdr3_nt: TGCAGCCGACAGGGACGGACAGATACGCAGTATTTT

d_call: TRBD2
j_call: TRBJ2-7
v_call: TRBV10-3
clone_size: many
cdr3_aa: CAISDYGLAADSYEQYF
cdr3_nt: TGTGCCATCAGTGATTACGGACTAGCGGCCGACTCCTACGAGCAGTACTTC

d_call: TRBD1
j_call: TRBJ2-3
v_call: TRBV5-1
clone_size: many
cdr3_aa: CASSINRGITDTQYF
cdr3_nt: TGCGCCAGCAGCATTAACAGGGGGATCACAGATACGCAGTATTTT

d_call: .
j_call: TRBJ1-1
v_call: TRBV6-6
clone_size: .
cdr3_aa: CASSWGENTEAFF
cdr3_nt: TGTGCCAGCAGCTGGGGGGAGAACACTGAAGCTTTCTTT

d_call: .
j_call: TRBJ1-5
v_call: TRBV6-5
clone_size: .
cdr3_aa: CASRPTGNSDQPQHF
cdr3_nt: TGTGCCAGCAGACCAACCGGGAACAGCGATCAGCCCCAGCATTTT

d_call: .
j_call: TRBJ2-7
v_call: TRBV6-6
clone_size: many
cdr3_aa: CASSHSSGHSYEQYF
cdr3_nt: TGTGCCAGCAGTCACTCGAGCGGCCACTCCTACGAGCAGTACTTC

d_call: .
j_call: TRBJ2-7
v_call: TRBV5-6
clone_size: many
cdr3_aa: CASSLGGGARSEQYF
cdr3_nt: TGTGCCAGCAGCTTGGGCGGGGGCGCAAGAAGCGAGCAGTACTTC

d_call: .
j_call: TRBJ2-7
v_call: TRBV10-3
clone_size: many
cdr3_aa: CAIRQVGTRAYEQYF
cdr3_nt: TGTGCCATCAGGCAAGTCGGGACACGAGCCTACGAGCAGTACTTC

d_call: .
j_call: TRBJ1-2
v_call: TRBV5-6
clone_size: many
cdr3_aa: CASSPYPQITNYGYTF
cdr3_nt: TGTGCCAGCAGCCCGTACCCTCAGATTACTAACTATGGCTACACCTTC

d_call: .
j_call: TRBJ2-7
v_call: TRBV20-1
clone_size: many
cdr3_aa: CSARGGLGYEQYF
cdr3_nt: TGCAGTGCTAGAGGGGGATTGGGCTACGAGCAGTACTTC

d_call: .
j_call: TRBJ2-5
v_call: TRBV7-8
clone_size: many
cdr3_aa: CASSPGQMYQETQYF
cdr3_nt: TGTGCCAGCAGTCCGGGACAAATGTACCAAGAGACCCAGTACTTC

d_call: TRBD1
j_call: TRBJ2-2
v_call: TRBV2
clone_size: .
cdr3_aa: CASSETGGGANTGELFF
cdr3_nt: TGTGCCAGCAGTGAGACAGGGGGTGGCGCGAACACCGGGGAGCTGTTTTTT

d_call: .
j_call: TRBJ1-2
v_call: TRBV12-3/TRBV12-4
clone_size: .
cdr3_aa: CASSASEGHYGCTF
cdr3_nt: TGTGCCAGCAGTGCATCGGAGGGGCACTATGGCTGCACCTTC

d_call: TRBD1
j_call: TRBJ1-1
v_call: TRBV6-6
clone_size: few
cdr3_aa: CASNQNRGAEAFF
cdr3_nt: TGTGCCAGCAACCAAAACAGGGGTGCTGAAGCTTTCTTT

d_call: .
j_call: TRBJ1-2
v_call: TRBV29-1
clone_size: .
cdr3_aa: CSVEDWGRKGYTF
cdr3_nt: TGTAGCGTTGAAGATTGGGGACGAAAAGGCTACACCTTC

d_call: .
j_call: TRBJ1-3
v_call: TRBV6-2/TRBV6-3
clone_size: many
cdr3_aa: CASSYGGAGNTIYF
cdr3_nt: TGTGCCAGCAGTTACGGAGGGGCTGGAAACACCATATATTTT

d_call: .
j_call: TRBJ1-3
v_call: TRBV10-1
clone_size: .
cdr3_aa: CASPSTDSGSTIYF
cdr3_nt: TGCGCCAGCCCCTCGACAGATTCTGGAAGCACCATATATTTT

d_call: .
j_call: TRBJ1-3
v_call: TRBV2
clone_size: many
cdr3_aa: CASSLDSYSGNTIYF
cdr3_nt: TGTGCCAGCAGTTTAGACAGTTACTCTGGAAACACCATATATTTT

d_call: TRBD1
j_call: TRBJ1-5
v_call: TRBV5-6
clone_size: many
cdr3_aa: CASSSLGQGDRGSQHF
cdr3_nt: TGTGCCAGCAGCTCCCTGGGACAGGGGGACCGAGGATCCCAGCATTTT

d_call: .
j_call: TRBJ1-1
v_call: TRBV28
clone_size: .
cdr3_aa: CASMTETNTEAFF
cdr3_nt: TGTGCCAGCATGACCGAGACCAACACTGAAGCTTTCTTT

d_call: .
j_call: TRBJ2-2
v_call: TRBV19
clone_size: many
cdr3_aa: CASSYGTGPTGELFF
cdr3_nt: TGTGCCAGTAGTTACGGGACGGGACCAACCGGGGAGCTGTTTTTT

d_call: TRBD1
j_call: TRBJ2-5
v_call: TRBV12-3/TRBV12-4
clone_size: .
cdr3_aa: CASSTGQGWVRETQYF
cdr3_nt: TGTGCCAGCAGTACCGGACAGGGATGGGTAAGGGAGACCCAGTACTTC

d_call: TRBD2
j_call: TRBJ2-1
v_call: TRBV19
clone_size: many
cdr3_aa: CASSVAGGPYNEQFF
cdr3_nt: TGTGCCAGTAGTGTCGCGGGGGGGCCATACAATGAGCAGTTCTTC

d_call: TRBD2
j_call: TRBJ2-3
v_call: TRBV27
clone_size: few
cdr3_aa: CASSLGGGATDTQYF
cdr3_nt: TGTGCCAGCAGTTTGGGCGGGGGGGCTACAGATACGCAGTATTTT

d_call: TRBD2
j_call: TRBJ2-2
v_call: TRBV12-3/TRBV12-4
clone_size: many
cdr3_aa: CASSLSSGGARELFF
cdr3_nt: TGTGCCAGCAGTTTAAGTAGCGGGGGGGCCCGGGAGCTGTTTTTT

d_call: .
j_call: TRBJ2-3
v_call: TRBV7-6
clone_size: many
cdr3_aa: CASSLEGRLTDTQYF
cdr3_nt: TGTGCCAGCAGCCTCGAGGGCAGGCTCACAGATACGCAGTATTTT

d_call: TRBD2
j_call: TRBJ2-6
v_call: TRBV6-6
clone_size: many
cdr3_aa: CASSYSLAGNSGANVLTF
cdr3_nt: TGTGCCAGCAGTTACTCTCTAGCGGGGAACTCTGGGGCCAACGTCCTGACTTTC

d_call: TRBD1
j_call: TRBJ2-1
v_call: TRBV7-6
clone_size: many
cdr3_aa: CASSLGGDRVDNEQFF
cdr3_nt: TGTGCCAGCAGCTTAGGAGGGGACAGGGTGGACAATGAGCAGTTCTTC

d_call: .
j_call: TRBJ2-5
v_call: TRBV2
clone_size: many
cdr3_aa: CASSATSRETQYF
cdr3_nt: TGTGCCAGCAGTGCCACTAGCAGAGAGACCCAGTACTTC

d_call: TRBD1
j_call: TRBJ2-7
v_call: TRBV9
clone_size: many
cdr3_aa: CASSARDRGSGEQYF
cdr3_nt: TGTGCCAGCAGCGCCCGGGACAGGGGATCTGGCGAGCAGTACTTC

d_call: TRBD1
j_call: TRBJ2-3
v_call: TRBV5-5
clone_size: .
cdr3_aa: CASSLRTGSTDTQYF
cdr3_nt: TGTGCCAGCAGCTTGCGGACAGGGAGCACAGATACGCAGTATTTT

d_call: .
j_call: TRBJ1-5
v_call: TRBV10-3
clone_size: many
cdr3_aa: CAISESGGVRSQPQHF
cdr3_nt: TGTGCCATCAGTGAGTCTGGGGGGGTGAGGAGTCAGCCCCAGCATTTT

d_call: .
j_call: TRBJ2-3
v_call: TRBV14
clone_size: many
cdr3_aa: CASSQWGGLSDTQYF
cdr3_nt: TGTGCCAGCAGCCAGTGGGGGGGCCTTTCAGATACGCAGTATTTT

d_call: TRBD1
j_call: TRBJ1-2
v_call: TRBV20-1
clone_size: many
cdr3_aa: CSAQGGRRDYGYTF
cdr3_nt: TGCAGTGCTCAAGGGGGCAGGAGGGACTATGGCTACACCTTC

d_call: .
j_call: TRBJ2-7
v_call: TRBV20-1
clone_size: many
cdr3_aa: CSARSGQSSYEQYF
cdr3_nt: TGCAGTGCCAGGAGTGGACAGTCCTCCTACGAGCAGTACTTC

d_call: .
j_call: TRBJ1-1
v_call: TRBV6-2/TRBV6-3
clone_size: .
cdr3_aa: CASSYQPGPNTEAFF
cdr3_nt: TGTGCCAGCAGTTACCAGCCGGGGCCCAACACTGAAGCTTTCTTT

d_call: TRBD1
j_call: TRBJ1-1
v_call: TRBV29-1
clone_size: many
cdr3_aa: CSARRTGADTEAFF
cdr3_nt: TGCAGCGCTCGCCGGACAGGCGCGGACACTGAAGCTTTCTTT

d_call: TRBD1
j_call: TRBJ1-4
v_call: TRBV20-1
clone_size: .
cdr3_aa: CSAGSRGNEKLFF
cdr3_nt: TGCAGTGCTGGGTCCAGGGGGAATGAAAAACTGTTCTTT

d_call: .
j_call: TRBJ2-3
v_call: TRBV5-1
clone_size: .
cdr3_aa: CGSRIGADAQYF
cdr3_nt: TGCGGCAGCAGAATCGGCGCAGATGCGCAGTATTTT

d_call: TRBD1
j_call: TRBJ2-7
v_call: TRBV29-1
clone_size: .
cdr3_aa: CSVELGQGSEQYF
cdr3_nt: TGCAGCGTTGAACTGGGACAGGGGAGCGAGCAGTACTTC